This note documents a single T cell receptor beta chain sequence. Trimming at V came to 3 bases and at J to 5 bases, leaving 15 bases not matched to a gene. CDR1 LGHNA and CDR2 YNFKEQ come from the germline V gene. The CDR3 has 19 amino acids. This specimen comes from a study of blood T cells in healthy people across ages. A second PCR of roughly 7 to 11 cycles used a sample-barcoded 5' primer and a J-beta primer mix. In TCRdb, the 5' RACE reads were re-called with MiXCR into one record per CDR3 protein. Here the sample spans hundreds of thousands of distinct CDR3 sequences, roughly 64% being singletons.

The source is a man younger than 45 in good health. The chain links TRBV4-2 to TRBJ2-5; 13 positions match TRBD2. The sequencing sample was made of blood. Here the CDR3 reads CASSQRLAGGPTFRETQYF. The CDR3 bases are TGTGCCAGCAGCCAGAGACTAGCGGGGGGCCCTACCTTTCGGGAGACCCAGTACTTC.